This entry concerns a single TCR beta chain. Recruits, aged roughly 18 to 100 years, lived in approximately 26 US areas. Per the original data handling: Amplification of reference gene primers provided the estimated nucleated cell counts. The table came from immunoSEQ multiplex PCR; TCRdb's copy has only in-frame clones and leaves some out. V, J and clone size were drawn from that table, and D and trimming were deduced from the DNA. The table has around 190,000 clones, 80% to 90% seen once. This sample was taken from a study of blood T cell repertoires in COVID-19. The wider study: PBMCs, B-cell-depleted T cells, or T cells were the source of the cDNA or gDNA that made up the material.

The length of the CDR3 is 14 residues. The germline V gene encodes CDR1 MNHEY and CDR2 SVGAGI. V gave up 8 bases and J gave up 5 bases; unmatched junction bases: 9. The sample comprised PBMCs or T cells enriched from blood (not recorded which). V is TRBV6-5 and J is TRBJ1-2; 9 positions match TRBD1. This clonotype was obtained from a man between 40 and 49 years old who had recovered from COVID-19. CDR3 residues: CASAKDRGTYGYTF. CDR3 DNA: TGTGCCAGCGCTAAAGACAGGGGGACTTATGGCTACACCTTC.